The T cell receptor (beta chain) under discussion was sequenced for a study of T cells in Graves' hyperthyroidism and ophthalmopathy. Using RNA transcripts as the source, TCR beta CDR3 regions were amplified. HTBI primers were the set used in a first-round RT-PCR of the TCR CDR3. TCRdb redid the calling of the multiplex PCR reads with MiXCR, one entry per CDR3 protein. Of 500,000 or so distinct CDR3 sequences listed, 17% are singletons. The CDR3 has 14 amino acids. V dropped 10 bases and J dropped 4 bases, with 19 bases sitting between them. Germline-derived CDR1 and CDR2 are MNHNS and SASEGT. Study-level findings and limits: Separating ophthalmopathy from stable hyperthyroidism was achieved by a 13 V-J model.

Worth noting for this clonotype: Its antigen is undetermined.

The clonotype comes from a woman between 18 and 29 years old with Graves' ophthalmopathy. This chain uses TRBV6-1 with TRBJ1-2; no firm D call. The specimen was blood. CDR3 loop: CATTRRRGFYGYTF. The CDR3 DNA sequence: TGTGCCACAACCAGGAGGCGCGGTTTCTATGGCTACACCTTC.